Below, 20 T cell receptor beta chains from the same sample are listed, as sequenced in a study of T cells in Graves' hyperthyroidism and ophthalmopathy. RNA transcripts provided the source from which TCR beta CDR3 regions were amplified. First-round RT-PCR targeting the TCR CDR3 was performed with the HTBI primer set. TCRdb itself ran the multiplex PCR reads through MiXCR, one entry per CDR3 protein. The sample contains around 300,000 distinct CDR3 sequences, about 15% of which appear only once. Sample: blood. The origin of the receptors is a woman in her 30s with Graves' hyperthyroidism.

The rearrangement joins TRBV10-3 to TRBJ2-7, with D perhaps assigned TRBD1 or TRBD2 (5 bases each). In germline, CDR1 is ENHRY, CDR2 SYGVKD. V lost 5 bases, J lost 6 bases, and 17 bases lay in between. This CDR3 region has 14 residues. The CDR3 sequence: CAISPFRDGTEQYF. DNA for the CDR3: TGTGCCATCAGTCCATTTCGGGACGGGACCGAGCAGTACTTC.

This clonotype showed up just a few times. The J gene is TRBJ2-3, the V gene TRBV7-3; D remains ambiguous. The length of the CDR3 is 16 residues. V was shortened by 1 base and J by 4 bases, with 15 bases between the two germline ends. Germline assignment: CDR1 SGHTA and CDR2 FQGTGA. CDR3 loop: CASSLIYTEQSDTQYF. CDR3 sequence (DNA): TGTGCCAGCAGCTTAATCTATACGGAACAGTCAGATACGCAGTATTTT.

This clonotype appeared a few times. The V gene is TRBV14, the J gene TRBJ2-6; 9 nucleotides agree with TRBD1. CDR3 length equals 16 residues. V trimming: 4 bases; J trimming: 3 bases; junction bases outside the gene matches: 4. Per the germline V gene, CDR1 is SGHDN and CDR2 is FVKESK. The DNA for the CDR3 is TGTGCCAGCAGCCTTAACAGGGGGCTTGGGGCCAACGTCCTGACTTTC. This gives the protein CASSLNRGLGANVLTF.

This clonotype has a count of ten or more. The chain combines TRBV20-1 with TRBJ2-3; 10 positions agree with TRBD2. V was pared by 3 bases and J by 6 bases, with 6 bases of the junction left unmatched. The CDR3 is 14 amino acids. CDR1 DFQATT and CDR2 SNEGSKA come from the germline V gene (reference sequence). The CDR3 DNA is TGCAGTGCTAGTGGCCTAGCGGGAGTGGATACGCAGTATTTT. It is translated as CSASGLAGVDTQYF.

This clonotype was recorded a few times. The CDR3 nucleotides are TGCAGTGCTAGGAGGGGGGTCCGCACAGATACGCAGTATTTT. It translates to CSARRGVRTDTQYF. The chain recombines TRBV20-1 with TRBJ2-3; D is possibly TRBD1 or TRBD2 (6 bases each). Between the trimmed V and J ends, which lost 3 bases and 1 base, there was a span of 11 bases. The germline CDR1 and CDR2 sequences are DFQATT and SNEGSKA (reference sequence). The CDR3 totals 14 residues.

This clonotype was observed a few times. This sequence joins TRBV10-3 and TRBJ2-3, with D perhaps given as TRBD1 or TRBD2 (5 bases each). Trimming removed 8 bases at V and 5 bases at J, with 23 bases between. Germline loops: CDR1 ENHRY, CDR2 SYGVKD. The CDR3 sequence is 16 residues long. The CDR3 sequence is CAISRGDRDSGDTQYF. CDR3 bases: TGTGCCATCTCGCGAGGGGACCGAGACTCGGGAGATACGCAGTATTTT.

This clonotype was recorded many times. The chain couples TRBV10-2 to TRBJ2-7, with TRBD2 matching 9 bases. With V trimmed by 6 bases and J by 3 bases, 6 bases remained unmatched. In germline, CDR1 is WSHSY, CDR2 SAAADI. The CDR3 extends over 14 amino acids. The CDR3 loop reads CASRAPSGNYEQYF. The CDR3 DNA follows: TGCGCCAGCAGGGCCCCTAGCGGGAACTACGAGCAGTACTTC.

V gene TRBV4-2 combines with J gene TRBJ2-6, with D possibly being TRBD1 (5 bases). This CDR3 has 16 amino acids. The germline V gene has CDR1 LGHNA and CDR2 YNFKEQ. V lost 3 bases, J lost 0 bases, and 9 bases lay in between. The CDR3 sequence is CASSQGDSSGANVLTF. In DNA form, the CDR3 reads TGTGCCAGCAGCCAGGGCGACAGCTCTGGGGCCAACGTCCTGACTTTC.

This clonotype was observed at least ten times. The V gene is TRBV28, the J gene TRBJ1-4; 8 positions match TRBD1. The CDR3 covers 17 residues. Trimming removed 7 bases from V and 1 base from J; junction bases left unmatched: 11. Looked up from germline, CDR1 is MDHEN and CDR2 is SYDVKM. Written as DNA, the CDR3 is TGTGCCAGCACTCGAACAGGGGGAAGTGTAACTAATGAAAAACTGTTTTTT. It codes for CASTRTGGSVTNEKLFF.

The CDR3 here is CASSGTSGRETQYF. CDR3 nucleotides: TGTGCCAGCAGCGGGACTAGCGGGAGAGAGACCCAGTACTTC. This chain connects TRBV6-1 to TRBJ2-5, with TRBD2 identical over 14 bases. The CDR3 covers 14 residues. The ends lost 6 bases at V and 4 bases at J; junction bases unmatched: 1. Germline V gene sequence: CDR1 MNHNS, CDR2 SASEGT.

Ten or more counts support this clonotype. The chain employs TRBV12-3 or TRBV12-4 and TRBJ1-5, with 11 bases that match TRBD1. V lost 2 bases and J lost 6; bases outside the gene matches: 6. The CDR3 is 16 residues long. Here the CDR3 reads CASSLRGQGGRQPQHF. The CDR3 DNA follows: TGTGCCAGCAGTTTAAGGGGACAGGGGGGACGTCAGCCCCAGCATTTT.

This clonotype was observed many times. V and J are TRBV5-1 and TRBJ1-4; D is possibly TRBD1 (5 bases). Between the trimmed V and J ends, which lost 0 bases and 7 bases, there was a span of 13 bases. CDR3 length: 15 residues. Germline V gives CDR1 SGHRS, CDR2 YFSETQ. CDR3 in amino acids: CASSLDGTGPEKLFF. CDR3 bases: TGCGCCAGCAGCTTGGACGGGACGGGCCCTGAAAAACTGTTTTTT.

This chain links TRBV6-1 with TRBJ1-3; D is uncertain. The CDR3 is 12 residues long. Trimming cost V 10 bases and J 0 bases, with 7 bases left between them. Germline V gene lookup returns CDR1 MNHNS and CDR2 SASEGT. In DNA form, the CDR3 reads TGTGCCACACAGCTCTCTGGAAACACCATATATTTT. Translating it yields CATQLSGNTIYF.

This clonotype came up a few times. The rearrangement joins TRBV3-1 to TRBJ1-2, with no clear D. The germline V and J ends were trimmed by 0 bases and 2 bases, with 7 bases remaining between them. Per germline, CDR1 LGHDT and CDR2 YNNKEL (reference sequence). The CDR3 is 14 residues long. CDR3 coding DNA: TGTGCCAGCAGCCAAGACGCGATGAACTATGGCTACACCTTC. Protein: CASSQDAMNYGYTF.

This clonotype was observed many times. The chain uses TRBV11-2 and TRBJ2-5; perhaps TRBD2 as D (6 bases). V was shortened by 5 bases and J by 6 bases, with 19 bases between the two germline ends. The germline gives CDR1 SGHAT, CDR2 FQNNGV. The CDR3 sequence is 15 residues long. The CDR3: CASSATGLGSQTQYF. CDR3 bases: TGTGCCAGCAGCGCTACGGGACTGGGGAGCCAGACCCAGTACTTC. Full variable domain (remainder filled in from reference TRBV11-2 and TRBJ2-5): EAGVAQSPRYKIIEKRQSVAFWCNPISGHATLYWYQQILGQGPKLLIQFQNNGVVDDSQLPKDRFSAERLKGVDSTLKIQPAKLEDSAVYLCASSATGLGSQTQYFGPGTRLLVL.

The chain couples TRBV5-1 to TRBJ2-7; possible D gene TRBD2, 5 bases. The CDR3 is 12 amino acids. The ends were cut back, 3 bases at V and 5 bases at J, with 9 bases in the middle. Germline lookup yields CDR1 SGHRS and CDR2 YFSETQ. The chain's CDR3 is CASSSGGDEQYF. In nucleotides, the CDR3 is TGCGCCAGCAGCTCCGGAGGTGACGAGCAGTACTTC.

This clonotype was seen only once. DNA of the CDR3: TGTGCCAGCAGCGTCGAGGGCGTAAATTCACCCCTCCACTTT. It yields the protein CASSVEGVNSPLHF. This rearrangement joins TRBV11-2 to TRBJ1-6; the D is unclear. The CDR3 consists of 14 residues. CDR1 SGHAT and CDR2 FQNNGV come from the germline V gene. The ends were cut back, 5 bases at V and 7 bases at J, with 12 bases in the middle.

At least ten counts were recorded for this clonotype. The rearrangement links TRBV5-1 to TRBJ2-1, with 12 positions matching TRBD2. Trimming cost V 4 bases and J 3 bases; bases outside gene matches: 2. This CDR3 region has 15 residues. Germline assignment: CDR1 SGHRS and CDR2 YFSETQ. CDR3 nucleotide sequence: TGCGCCAGCAGCCAGACTAGCGGGAGCTACAATGAGCAGTTCTTC. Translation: CASSQTSGSYNEQFF.

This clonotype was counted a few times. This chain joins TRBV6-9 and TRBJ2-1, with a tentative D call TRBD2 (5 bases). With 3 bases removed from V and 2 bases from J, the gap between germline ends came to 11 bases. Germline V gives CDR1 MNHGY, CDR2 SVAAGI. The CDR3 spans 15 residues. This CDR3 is CASSYSEAAYNEQFF. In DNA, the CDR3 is TGTGCCAGCAGTTACTCCGAAGCGGCCTACAATGAGCAGTTCTTC.

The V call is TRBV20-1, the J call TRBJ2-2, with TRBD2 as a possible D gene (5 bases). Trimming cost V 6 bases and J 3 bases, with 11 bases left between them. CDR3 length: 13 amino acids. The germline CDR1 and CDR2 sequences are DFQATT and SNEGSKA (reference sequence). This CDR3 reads CSANPDYTGELFF. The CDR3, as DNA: TGCAGTGCCAACCCGGACTACACCGGGGAGCTGTTTTTT.